This passage covers 25 T cell receptor beta chains from one sample sequenced in a study of CXCR3-negative and CXCR3-positive naive CD8 T cells. 5' RACE with UMI labels generated the TRB cDNA libraries. From the 5' RACE reads, TCRdb lists one entry per CDR3 protein and no DNA. The sample features 45,000 or so distinct CDR3 sequences, with around 10% in its top ten. Sequencing was done on a sample of memory CD8+ T cells from blood. The receptors here all came from a human donor in good health. Some clones in this sample may be carry-over from other donors' samples.

V is TRBV2 and J is TRBJ1-2; TCRdb's assignment of TRBD1 cannot be checked, as there is no DNA. Germline V gives CDR1 SNHLY, CDR2 FYNNEI. This CDR3 has 14 residues. CDR3 amino acids: CASSGGGENYGYTF.

V gene TRBV7-8 combines with J gene TRBJ2-5; the D call of TRBD2 rests on TCRdb alone, since no DNA is present to check it. Germline V lookup: CDR1 SGHVS, CDR2 FQNEAQ. The CDR3 length is 16 residues. The CDR3 is CASSLELAGMGETQYF.

The CDR3 reads CASSISTSGVPFEQFF. The V and J genes are TRBV7-8 and TRBJ2-1; TCRdb's D call, TRBD2, is unchecked because there is no DNA. This CDR3 comprises 16 residues. The germline V gene encodes CDR1 SGHVS and CDR2 FQNEAQ.

The rearrangement joins TRBV28 to TRBJ2-7; TCRdb names TRBD2, which stays unverified in the absence of DNA. CDR1 and CDR2 (germline): MDHEN, SYDVKM. The CDR3 consists of 16 residues. CDR3 sequence reads: CASTLLGIGGAYEQYF.

This chain joins TRBV7-9 and TRBJ1-1; TCRdb selects TRBD1, and the lack of DNA leaves this call unchecked. The CDR3 runs 15 residues. Germline V gene lookup returns CDR1 SEHNR and CDR2 FQNEAQ (reference sequence). The CDR3: CASSPDDRLNTEAFF.

V gene TRBV4-2 combines with J gene TRBJ2-3; TCRdb returns TRBD1, unconfirmable since there is no DNA. CDR3 length: 18 amino acids. CDR1 and CDR2 from the germline V gene are LGHNA and YNFKEQ. Here the CDR3 reads CASSQSKPGQGVADTQYF.

This chain links TRBV10-1 with TRBJ1-1. From germline, CDR1 is WNHNN and CDR2 SYGVQD (reference sequence). CDR3 length: 14 amino acids. Here the CDR3 reads CASSEYQGTTEAFF.

The chain is built from TRBV29-1 and TRBJ1-1. The CDR3 covers 14 residues. Germline lookup yields CDR1 SQVTM and CDR2 ANQGSEA. CDR3 protein: CSVSLSTAVTEAFF.

The rearrangement joins TRBV25-1 to TRBJ1-5; as DNA is missing, the TRBD1 call by TCRdb cannot be tested. Germline V gene data show CDR1 as MGHDK and CDR2 as SYGVNS. This CDR3 contains 17 residues. CDR3 loop: CASSAGTDNAHHQPQHF.

The chain is built from TRBV6-1 and TRBJ2-2; absent DNA, TCRdb's TRBD1 call cannot be checked. Germline loops: CDR1 MNHNS, CDR2 SASEGT. The CDR3 is 18 residues long. The CDR3 loop is CASSDPPGGGPSTGELFF.

This chain joins TRBV6-5 and TRBJ2-5; TCRdb proposes TRBD1, but this gene call is untestable without DNA. Germline CDR1 MNHEY, CDR2 SVGAGI. This CDR3 comprises 14 residues. The CDR3 protein is CASSYFGAGETQYF.

The chain combines TRBV14 with TRBJ1-6; there is no DNA to check the TCRdb D call of TRBD1. The CDR3 loop spans 15 amino acids. CDR1 and CDR2 from the germline V gene are SGHDN and FVKESK. CDR3 sequence reads: CASSQQGEGFSPLHF.

The V and J genes are TRBV28 and TRBJ2-7; TCRdb outputs TRBD1, but without DNA this stays unchecked. The CDR3 totals 13 residues. Germline CDR1 is MDHEN and CDR2 is SYDVKM. The CDR3 sequence is CASSRDVSYEQYF.

The chain recombines TRBV29-1 with TRBJ1-5. Per the germline V gene, CDR1 is SQVTM and CDR2 is ANQGSEA. This CDR3 is 14 amino acids long. The CDR3 region is CSVEVGEPDQPQHF.

V gene TRBV4-3 combines with J gene TRBJ1-1; as DNA is missing, the TRBD1 call by TCRdb cannot be tested. The CDR3 runs to 13 residues. The germline V gene has CDR1 LGHNA and CDR2 YSLEER. The CDR3 reads CASSQDRRQEAFF.

This sequence joins TRBV5-1 and TRBJ1-1; TCRdb designates TRBD1, a call that cannot be tested without DNA. This CDR3 contains 14 residues. The germline CDR1 and CDR2 sequences are SGHRS and YFSETQ. CDR3 protein: CASSRGVGTTEAFF.

The chain is built from TRBV7-6 and TRBJ2-7; the TRBD1 assignment by TCRdb is unverifiable without DNA. The CDR3 length is 15 residues. Looked up from germline, CDR1 is SGHVS and CDR2 is FNYEAQ. CDR3 sequence reads: CASSSSTGGEYEQYF.

The chain joins TRBV29-1 to TRBJ1-3; TCRdb designates TRBD1, a call that cannot be tested without DNA. The length of the CDR3 is 17 residues. Germline loops: CDR1 SQVTM, CDR2 ANQGSEA. This CDR3 reads CSVWDVKSAGSGNTIYF.

The chain uses TRBV5-5 and TRBJ2-7; TCRdb selects TRBD1, and the lack of DNA leaves this call unchecked. This CDR3 is built from 17 residues. Germline CDR1 reads SGHKS; CDR2 reads YYEKEE (reference sequence). CDR3 amino acids: CASSVFQATGGPYEQYF.

The V gene is TRBV10-3, the J gene TRBJ1-2; TCRdb designates TRBD1, a call that cannot be tested without DNA. Germline assignment: CDR1 ENHRY and CDR2 SYGVKD. This CDR3 spans 15 amino acids. The CDR3 spells CAISRPFGQGDNYTF.

V is TRBV4-3 and J is TRBJ2-5. CDR3 length equals 15 residues. Germline values: CDR1 LGHNA, CDR2 YSLEER. The CDR3 sequence: CASSQDRNAEETQYF.

The rearrangement uses TRBV28 and TRBJ1-1. The germline gives CDR1 MDHEN, CDR2 SYDVKM. The CDR3 runs 14 residues. The CDR3 spells CASSLPELNTEAFF. The variable domain in full, completed from reference TRBV28 and TRBJ1-1, reads DVKVTQSSRYLVKRTGEKVFLECVQDMDHENMFWYRQDPGLGLRLIYFSYDVKMKEKGDIPEGYSVSREKKERFSLILESASTNQTSMYLCASSLPELNTEAFFGQGTRLTVV.

The chain links TRBV5-6 to TRBJ2-3; TCRdb selects TRBD1, and the lack of DNA leaves this call unchecked. This CDR3 has 16 amino acids. CDR1 and CDR2 from the germline V gene are SGHDT and YYEEEE. CDR3: CASSFGTGLKKDTQYF. Full variable domain (remainder filled in from reference TRBV5-6 and TRBJ2-3): DAGVTQSPTHLIKTRGQQVTLRCSPKSGHDTVSWYQQALGQGPQFIFQYYEEEERQRGNFPDRFSGHQFPNYSSELNVNALLLGDSALYLCASSFGTGLKKDTQYFGPGTRLTVL.

This chain connects TRBV28 to TRBJ2-1; TCRdb's assignment of TRBD1 cannot be checked, as there is no DNA. The CDR3 has 14 amino acids. Germline V gene lookup returns CDR1 MDHEN and CDR2 SYDVKM. CDR3 loop: CASSLTGVSDEQFF. Full variable domain (missing parts from reference TRBV28 and TRBJ2-1): DVKVTQSSRYLVKRTGEKVFLECVQDMDHENMFWYRQDPGLGLRLIYFSYDVKMKEKGDIPEGYSVSREKKERFSLILESASTNQTSMYLCASSLTGVSDEQFFGPGTRLTVL.

The V and J genes are TRBV3-1 and TRBJ1-2. The length of the CDR3 is 15 residues. CDR1 and CDR2 from the germline V gene are LGHDT and YNNKEL (reference sequence). CDR3 in amino acids: CASSRVALPTYGYTF.